The rows below give T cell receptor beta chains drawn from one sample of a study of regulatory dendritic cells for organ transplantation. These TCRs are of unknown antigen specificity. This table comes from immunoSEQ multiplex PCR, and its TCRdb copy is limited to in-frame clones, with some not included. The table includes about 21,000 clones, 80% to 90% detected once. The sample taken for sequencing was naive CD4+ T cells from blood cultured with regulatory dendritic cells. The receptors stem from a human donor in good health. Both conserved end residues are part of each CDR3.

>13|TRBV2
CASSDTGGVGYTF
>11|TRBV19
CASSRAYGYTF
>17|TRBV7-3
CASSPNPDRGLAGELFF
>12|TRBV6-6
CASSYSGETQYF
>16|TRBV4-1
CASSQVRAGTNYGYTF
>14|TRBV19
CASSINRDFQPQHF
>16|TRBV7-9
CASSLSGRSSYNEQFF
>13|TRBV30
CAWSVRGNSPLHF
>14|TRBV30
CAWGLGGSGNTIYF
>17|TRBV5-5
CASSFGLAGGNGETQYF
>13|TRBV11-3
CASSSGTDNEQFF
>15|TRBV7-2
CASSSTSGGKNIQYF
>12|TRBV6-5
CASSTTADTQYF
>14|TRBV11-1
CASSLDRGGDEQFF
>12|TRBV7-2
CASSLLGYEQYF
>15|TRBV30
CAWSVGPQGVETQYF
>13|TRBV7-2
CASSLDQPGEAFF
>11|TRBV2
CASTGRDTQYF
>14|TRBV29-1
CSVGLLAGSYEQYF
>14|TRBV6-6
CASTSGGAPETQYF
>16|TRBV4-2
CASSPYLAGGGNEQFF
>12|TRBV27
CASSFGGQPQHF
>16|TRBV4-2
CASSQGGTGGPYEQYF
>15|TRBV6-6
CASRRQGAGTGELFF
>15|TRBV18
CASSTFRAADVEQYF
>14|TRBV7-3
CASRPSGNTGELFF
>12|TRBV7-9
CASSRGDSPLHF
>15|TRBV9
CASSSTSGSTDTQYF
>16|TRBV7-6
CASSLAIGEVGNEQFF
>15|TRBV6-1
CASSEGQGVGEKLFF
>13|TRBV27
CASSRDGRYGYTF
>15|TRBV19
CASNGGRNSNQPQHF
>12|TRBV7-8
CASSLHIGGYTF
>14|TRBV5-4
CASSWGHGSEKLFF
>10|TRBV28
CASSSNTQYF
>13|TRBV19
CASTSGGSYGYTF
>12|TRBV7-8
CASSYSNQPQHF
>18|TRBV10-1
CASSENRQVNLIHNEQFF
>10|TRBV28
CASNSQPQHF
>15|TRBV6-5
CASSYGRGAQETQYF
>14|TRBV6-5
CASSPVGANYGYTF
>16|TRBV7-8
CASSSTTGAASLEQFF
>17|TRBV9
CASSVGVTGGSGNTIYF
>16|TRBV19
CATRRAGGIPSYEQYF
>14|TRBV4-2
CASTQRAEDQSQHF
>14|TRBV5-4
CASSLSGIPETQYF
>14|TRBV10-3
CAIRGGSDNSPLHF
>14|TRBV7-2
CASSLAPRVYEQYF
>15|TRBV28
CASSLSGQGIEKLFF